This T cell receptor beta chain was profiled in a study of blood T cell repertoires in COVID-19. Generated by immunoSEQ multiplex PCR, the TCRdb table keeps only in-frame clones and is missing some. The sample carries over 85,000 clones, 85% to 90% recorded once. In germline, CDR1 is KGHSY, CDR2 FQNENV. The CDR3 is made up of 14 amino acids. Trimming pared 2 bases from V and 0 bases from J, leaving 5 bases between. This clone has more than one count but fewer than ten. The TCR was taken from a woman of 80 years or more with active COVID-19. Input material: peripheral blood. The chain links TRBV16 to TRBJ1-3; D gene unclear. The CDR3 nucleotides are TGTGCCAGCAGCCAAGTCTACTCTGGAAACACCATATATTTT. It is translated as CASSQVYSGNTIYF.